These 9 T cell receptor beta chains share one sample of origin, sequenced in a study of cytomegalovirus exposure and HLA in healthy donors. Researchers ran the PCR with 60 Vbeta and 13 Jbeta primers. Assay used: immunoSEQ multiplex PCR; TCRdb lists only in-frame clones, some missing. The data contain 100,000 to 150,000 clones, around 81% of them singletons. The sequencing sample was made of PBMCs. These receptors all stem from a female donor in good health and CMV-seronegative.

This clone was seen once. This sequence joins TRBV13 and TRBJ2-7, with D possibly TRBD2 on 5 matching bases. With 6 bases removed from V and 6 bases from J, the gap between germline ends came to 15 bases. Germline-derived CDR1 and CDR2 are PRHDT and FYEKMQ (reference sequence). This CDR3 comprises 13 residues. This CDR3 is CASSAVDGGEQYF. CDR3 sequence (DNA): TGTGCCAGCAGTGCCGTAGACGGAGGCGAGCAGTACTTC.

The chain uses TRBV5-1 and TRBJ2-7, with 12 bases lining up with TRBD2. CDR1 is SGHRS and CDR2 is YFSETQ in the germline V gene. V was pared by 0 bases and J by 2 bases, with 6 bases of the junction left unmatched. This CDR3 spans 17 amino acids. The CDR3 sequence: CASSLEARLAGAYEQYF. The CDR3, as DNA: TGCGCCAGCAGCTTGGAAGCTAGACTAGCGGGAGCCTACGAGCAGTACTTC. Looking up the rest from reference TRBV5-1 and TRBJ2-7 gives the full variable domain: KAGVTQTPRYLIKTRGQQVTLSCSPISGHRSVSWYQQTPGQGLQFLFEYFSETQRNKGNFPGRFSGRQFSNSRSEMNVSTLELGDSALYLCASSLEARLAGAYEQYFGPGTRLTVT.

This chain joins TRBV2 and TRBJ2-7, with D tentatively TRBD2 (6 bases). Germline V gives CDR1 SNHLY, CDR2 FYNNEI. V was trimmed by 6 bases and J by 5 bases, leaving 11 bases between them. The CDR3 has 12 amino acids. The chain's CDR3 is CASRSLANEQYF. The DNA for the CDR3 is TGTGCCAGCAGAAGTCTAGCGAACGAGCAGTACTTC.

J is TRBJ2-3 and V is TRBV5-4; 12 bases match TRBD2. Germline V gene sequence: CDR1 SGHNT, CDR2 YYREEE (reference sequence). With 4 bases clipped from V and 3 bases from J, the junction kept 9 bases outside the gene matches. The CDR3 runs to 17 residues. The CDR3 DNA reads TGTGCCAGCAGCCGAACATGGACTAGCGGGACAACAGATACGCAGTATTTT. Protein sequence: CASSRTWTSGTTDTQYF.

This chain links TRBV29-1 with TRBJ1-4; 7 bases are shared with TRBD1. V shed 7 bases, J shed 3 bases, and the junction held 8 bases outside the gene matches. This CDR3 is built from 14 residues. Germline loops: CDR1 SQVTM, CDR2 ANQGSEA. The CDR3 DNA is TGCAGCGCCGGATCCGGGACAGCTAATGAAAAACTGTTTTTT. It is translated as CSAGSGTANEKLFF.

V is TRBV13 and J is TRBJ2-7, with TRBD1 identical over 8 bases. V lost 8 bases, J lost 6 bases, and 9 bases stayed unmatched. The CDR3 has 13 amino acids. CDR1 and CDR2 from the germline V gene are PRHDT and FYEKMQ (reference sequence). The CDR3 DNA reads as TGTGCCAGCGGACGGGGACAGGCGCTCGAGCAGTACTTC. This codes for CASGRGQALEQYF.

This chain connects TRBV20-1 to TRBJ1-2; 7 bases map to TRBD1. CDR3 size: 11 residues. Germline CDR1 is DFQATT and CDR2 is SNEGSKA (reference sequence). V dropped 7 bases and J dropped 3; count of bases not matched to a gene: 2. The CDR3 region is CSGGQDYGYTF. CDR3 DNA sequence: TGCAGTGGTGGACAGGACTATGGCTACACCTTC.

The chain carries TRBV5-1 and TRBJ2-1, with 11 nucleotides matching TRBD2. The CDR3 spans 18 residues. Unmatched junction bases numbered 9, after V lost 4 bases and J lost 0 bases. Germline assignment: CDR1 SGHRS and CDR2 YFSETQ. The CDR3: CASSTGLAVLSSYNEQFF. In DNA, the CDR3 is TGCGCCAGCAGCACGGGACTAGCGGTTTTAAGCTCCTACAATGAGCAGTTCTTC.

V gene TRBV5-6 combines with J gene TRBJ1-3; the D is unclear. CDR1 is SGHDT and CDR2 is YYEEEE in the germline V gene. The CDR3 contains 15 residues. Deletions cut 4 bases from V and 0 bases from J, with 11 bases between. CDR3 bases: TGTGCCAGCAGCCTCCGAGAGAGCTCTGGAAACACCATATATTTT. Translated, it gives CASSLRESSGNTIYF.